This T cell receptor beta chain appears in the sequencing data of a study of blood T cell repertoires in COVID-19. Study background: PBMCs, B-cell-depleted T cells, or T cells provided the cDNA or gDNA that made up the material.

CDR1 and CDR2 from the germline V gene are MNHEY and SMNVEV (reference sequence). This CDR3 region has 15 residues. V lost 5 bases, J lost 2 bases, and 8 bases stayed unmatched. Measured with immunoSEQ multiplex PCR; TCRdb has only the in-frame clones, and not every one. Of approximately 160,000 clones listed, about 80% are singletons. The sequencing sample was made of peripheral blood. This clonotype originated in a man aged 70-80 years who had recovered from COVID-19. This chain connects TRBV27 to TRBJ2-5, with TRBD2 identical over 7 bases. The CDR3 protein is CASSPSYGRQETQYF. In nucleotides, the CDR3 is TGTGCCAGCAGTCCCTCTTACGGGAGGCAAGAGACCCAGTACTTC.